This TCR beta chain was identified during a study of CD4 T cells in relation to SARS-CoV-2 and coronaviruses. The wider study: The restricting HLA molecule for shared crossreactive spike epitopes was mapped.

Before the COVID-19 pandemic, during about 2010-2019, CD4+ T cells were taken from unexposed donors. CD4+ T cells were isolated from the cells after 10 days of culture. Trimming removed 3 bases from V and 1 base from J; junction bases left unmatched: 4. Germline V gene lookup returns CDR1 LNHDA and CDR2 SQIVND (reference sequence). CDR3 size: 15 residues. In the case of this clone: Its antigen is not identified.

Using immunoSEQ multiplex PCR, the repertoire was profiled, and TCRdb retains in-frame clones only, with some absent. The sample yields 20,000 or so clones, roughly four fifths seen once. The J gene is TRBJ2-5, the V gene TRBV19, with 8 bases lining up with TRBD2. This sequence originates from a human donor in good health. Sequenced sample: CD4+ T cells from PBMCs, cultured in vitro. The CDR3: CASSMVAGPQETQYF. For the CDR3, the DNA is TGTGCCAGTAGTATGGTAGCGGGGCCCCAAGAGACCCAGTACTTC. The whole variable domain, remainder taken from reference TRBV19 and TRBJ2-5, is DGGITQSPKYLFRKEGQNVTLSCEQNLNHDAMYWYRQDPGQGLRLIYYSQIVNDFQKGDIAEGYSVSREKKESFPLTVTSAQKNPTAFYLCASSMVAGPQETQYFGPGTRLLVL.